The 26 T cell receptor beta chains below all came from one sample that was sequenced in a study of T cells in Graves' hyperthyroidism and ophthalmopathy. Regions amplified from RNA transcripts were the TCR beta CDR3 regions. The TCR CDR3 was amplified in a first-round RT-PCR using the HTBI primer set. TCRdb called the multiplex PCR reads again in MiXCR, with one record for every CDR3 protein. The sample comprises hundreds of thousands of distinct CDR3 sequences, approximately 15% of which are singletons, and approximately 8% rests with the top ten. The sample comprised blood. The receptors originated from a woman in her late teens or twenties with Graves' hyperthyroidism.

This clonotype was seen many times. In nucleotides, the CDR3 is TGTGCCAGCAGGGGTGAGGCTGAAAAACTGTTTTTT. Translating it yields CASRGEAEKLFF. The J gene is TRBJ1-4, the V gene TRBV2; D is uncertain. The CDR3 is 12 amino acids. Looked up from germline, CDR1 is SNHLY and CDR2 is FYNNEI. The V end lost 6 bases, the J end lost 7 bases, and 9 bases lay between the germline ends.

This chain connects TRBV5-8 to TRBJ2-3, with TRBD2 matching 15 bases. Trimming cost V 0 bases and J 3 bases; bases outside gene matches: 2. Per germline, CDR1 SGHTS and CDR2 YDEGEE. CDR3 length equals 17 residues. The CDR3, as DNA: TGTGCCAGCAGCTTGGAGGGACTAGCGGGAGGAACAGATACGCAGTATTTT. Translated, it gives CASSLEGLAGGTDTQYF. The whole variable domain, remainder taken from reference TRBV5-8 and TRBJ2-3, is EAGVTQSPTHLIKTRGQQATLRCSPISGHTSVYWYQQALGLGLQFLLWYDEGEERNRGNFPPRFSGRQFPNYSSELNVNALELEDSALYLCASSLEGLAGGTDTQYFGPGTRLTVL.

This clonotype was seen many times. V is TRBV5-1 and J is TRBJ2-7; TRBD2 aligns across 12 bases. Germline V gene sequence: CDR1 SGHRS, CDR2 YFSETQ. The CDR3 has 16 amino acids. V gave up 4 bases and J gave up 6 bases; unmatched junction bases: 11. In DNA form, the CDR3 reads TGCGCCAGCAGCCCAGCGACTAGCGGGGGCCGACTCGAGCAGTACTTC. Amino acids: CASSPATSGGRLEQYF.

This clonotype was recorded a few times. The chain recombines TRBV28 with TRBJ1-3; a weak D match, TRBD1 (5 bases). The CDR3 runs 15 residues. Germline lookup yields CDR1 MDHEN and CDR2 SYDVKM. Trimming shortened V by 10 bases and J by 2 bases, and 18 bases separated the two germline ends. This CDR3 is CATRPAGGAGNTIYF. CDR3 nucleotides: TGTGCCACCCGTCCGGCCGGGGGAGCTGGAAACACCATATATTTT.

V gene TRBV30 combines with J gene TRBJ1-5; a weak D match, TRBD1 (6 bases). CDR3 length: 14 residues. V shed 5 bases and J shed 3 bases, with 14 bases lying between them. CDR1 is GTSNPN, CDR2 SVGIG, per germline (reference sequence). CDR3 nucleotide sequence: TGTGCCTGGCAACAGGGTCCCGACAATCAGCCCCAGCATTTT. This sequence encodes CAWQQGPDNQPQHF.

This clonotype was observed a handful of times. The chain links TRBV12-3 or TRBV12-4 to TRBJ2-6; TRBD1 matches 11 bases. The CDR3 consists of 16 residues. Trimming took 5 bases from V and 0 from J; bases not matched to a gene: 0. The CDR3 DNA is TGTGCCAGCAGTGGGACAGGGGGCTCTGGGGCCAACGTCCTGACTTTC. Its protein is CASSGTGGSGANVLTF.

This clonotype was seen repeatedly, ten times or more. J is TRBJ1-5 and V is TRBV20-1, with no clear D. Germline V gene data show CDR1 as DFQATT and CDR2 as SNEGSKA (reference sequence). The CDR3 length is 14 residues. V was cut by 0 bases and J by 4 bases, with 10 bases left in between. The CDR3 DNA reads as TGCAGTGCTAGAGACGGCAGTCCAAATCAGCCCCAGCATTTT. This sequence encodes CSARDGSPNQPQHF.

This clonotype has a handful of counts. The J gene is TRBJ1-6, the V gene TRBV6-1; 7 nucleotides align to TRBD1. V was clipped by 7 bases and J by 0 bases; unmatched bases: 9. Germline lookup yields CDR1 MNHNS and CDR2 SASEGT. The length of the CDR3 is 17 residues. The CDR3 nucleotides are TGTGCCAGCACCGTCTCGACAGGGAGCTCCTATAATTCACCCCTCCACTTT. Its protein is CASTVSTGSSYNSPLHF.

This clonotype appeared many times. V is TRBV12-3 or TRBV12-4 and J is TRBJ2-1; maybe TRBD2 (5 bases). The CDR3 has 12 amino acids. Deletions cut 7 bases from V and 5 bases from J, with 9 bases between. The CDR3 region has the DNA TGTGCCAGCACCGTAGCGAACAATGAGCAGTTCTTC. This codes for CASTVANNEQFF.

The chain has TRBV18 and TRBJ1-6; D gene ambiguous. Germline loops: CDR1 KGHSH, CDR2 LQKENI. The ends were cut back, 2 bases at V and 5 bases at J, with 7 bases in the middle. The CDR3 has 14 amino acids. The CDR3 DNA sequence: TGTGCCAGCTCACCAGAGGTCCATAATTCACCCCTCCACTTT. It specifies CASSPEVHNSPLHF.

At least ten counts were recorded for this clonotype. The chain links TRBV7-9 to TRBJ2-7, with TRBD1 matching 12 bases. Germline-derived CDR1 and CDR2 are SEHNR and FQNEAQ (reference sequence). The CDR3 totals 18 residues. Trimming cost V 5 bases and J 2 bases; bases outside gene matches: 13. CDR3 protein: CASSPVTGTGGHTYEQYF. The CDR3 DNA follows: TGTGCCAGCAGCCCCGTAACCGGGACAGGGGGCCATACCTACGAGCAGTACTTC.

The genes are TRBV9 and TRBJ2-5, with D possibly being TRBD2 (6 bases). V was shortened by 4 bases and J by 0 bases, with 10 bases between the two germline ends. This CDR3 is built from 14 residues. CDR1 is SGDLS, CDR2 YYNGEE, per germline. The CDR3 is CASSNSGNQETQYF. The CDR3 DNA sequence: TGTGCCAGCAGCAATAGCGGAAACCAAGAGACCCAGTACTTC.

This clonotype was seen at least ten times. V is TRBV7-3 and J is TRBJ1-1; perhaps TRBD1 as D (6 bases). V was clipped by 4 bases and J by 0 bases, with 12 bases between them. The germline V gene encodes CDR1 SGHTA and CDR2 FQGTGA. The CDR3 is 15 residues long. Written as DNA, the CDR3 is TGTGCCAGCAGCTCGGACAGCCAAATGAACACTGAAGCTTTCTTT. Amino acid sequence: CASSSDSQMNTEAFF.

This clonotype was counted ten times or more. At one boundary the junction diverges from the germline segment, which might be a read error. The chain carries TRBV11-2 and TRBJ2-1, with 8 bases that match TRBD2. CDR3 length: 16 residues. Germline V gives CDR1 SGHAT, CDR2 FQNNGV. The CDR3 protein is CASRSISGASHNEQFF. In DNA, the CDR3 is TGTGCCAGCAGATCAATTAGCGGGGCCTCCCACAATGAGCAGTTCTTC.

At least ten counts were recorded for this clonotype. The CDR3 loop is CASSLYGGSYEQYF. Written as DNA, the CDR3 is TGTGCCAGCAGTTTATACGGGGGCTCCTACGAGCAGTACTTC. V gene TRBV12-3 or TRBV12-4 combines with J gene TRBJ2-7; TRBD2 might be the D (6 bases). The CDR3 spans 14 residues. V lost 2 bases and J 0 bases, leaving 8 bases between the germline ends.

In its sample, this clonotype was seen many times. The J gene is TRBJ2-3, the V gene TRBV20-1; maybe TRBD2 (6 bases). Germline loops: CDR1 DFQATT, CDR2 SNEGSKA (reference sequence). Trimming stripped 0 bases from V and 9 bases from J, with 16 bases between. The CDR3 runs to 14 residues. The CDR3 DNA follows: TGCAGTGCTAGAGATCCGGCGGGGCCGGGCACGCAGTATTTT. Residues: CSARDPAGPGTQYF.

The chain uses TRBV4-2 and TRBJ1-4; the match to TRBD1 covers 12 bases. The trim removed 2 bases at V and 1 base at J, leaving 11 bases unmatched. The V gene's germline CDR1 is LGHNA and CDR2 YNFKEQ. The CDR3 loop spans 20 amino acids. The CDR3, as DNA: TGTGCCAGCAGCCAACCTCAGGGGACAGGGGGCGAGGAAACTAATGAAAAACTGTTTTTT. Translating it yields CASSQPQGTGGEETNEKLFF.

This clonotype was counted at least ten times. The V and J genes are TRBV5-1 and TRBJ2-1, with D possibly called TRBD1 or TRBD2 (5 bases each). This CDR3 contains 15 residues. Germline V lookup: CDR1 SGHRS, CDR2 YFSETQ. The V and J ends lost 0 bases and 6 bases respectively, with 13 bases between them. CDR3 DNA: TGCGCCAGCAGCTTGGTGGTTGGGGCGGGCAATGAGCAGTTCTTC. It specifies CASSLVVGAGNEQFF.

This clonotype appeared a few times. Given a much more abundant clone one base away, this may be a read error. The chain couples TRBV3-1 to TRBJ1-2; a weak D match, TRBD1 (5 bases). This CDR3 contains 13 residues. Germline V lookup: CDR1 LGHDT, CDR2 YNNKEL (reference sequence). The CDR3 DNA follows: TGTGCCGGCAGCCCGGACCCCCGGGACGGCTACACCTTC. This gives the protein CAGSPDPRDGYTF.

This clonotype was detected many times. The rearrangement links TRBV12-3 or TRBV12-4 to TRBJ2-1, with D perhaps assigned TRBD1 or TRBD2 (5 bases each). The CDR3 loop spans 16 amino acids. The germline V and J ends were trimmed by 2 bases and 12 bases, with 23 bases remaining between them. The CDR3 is CASSLSGDQPTRGQFF. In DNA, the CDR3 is TGTGCCAGCAGTTTATCTGGGGACCAGCCTACAAGGGGGCAGTTCTTC.

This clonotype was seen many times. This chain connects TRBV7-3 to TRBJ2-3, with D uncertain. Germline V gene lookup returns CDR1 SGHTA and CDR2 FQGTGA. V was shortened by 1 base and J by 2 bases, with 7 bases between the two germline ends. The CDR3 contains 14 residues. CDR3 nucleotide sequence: TGTGCCAGCAGCTTAAACGGGCACACAGATACGCAGTATTTT. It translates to CASSLNGHTDTQYF.

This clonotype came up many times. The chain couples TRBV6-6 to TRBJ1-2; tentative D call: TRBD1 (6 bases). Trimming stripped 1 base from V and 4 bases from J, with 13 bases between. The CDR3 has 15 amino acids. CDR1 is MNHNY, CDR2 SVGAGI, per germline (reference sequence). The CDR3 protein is CASSYLNRESYGYTF. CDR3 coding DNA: TGTGCCAGCAGTTACTTAAACAGGGAATCCTATGGCTACACCTTC.

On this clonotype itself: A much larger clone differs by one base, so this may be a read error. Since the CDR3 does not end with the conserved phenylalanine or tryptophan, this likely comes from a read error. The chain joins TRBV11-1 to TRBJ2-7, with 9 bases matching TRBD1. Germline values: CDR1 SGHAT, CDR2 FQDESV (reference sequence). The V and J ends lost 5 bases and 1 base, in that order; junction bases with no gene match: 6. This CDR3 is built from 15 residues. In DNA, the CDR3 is TGTGCCAGCAGCCCATCCGGACAGGGGTCCTACGAGCAGTACCTC. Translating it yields CASSPSGQGSYEQYL.

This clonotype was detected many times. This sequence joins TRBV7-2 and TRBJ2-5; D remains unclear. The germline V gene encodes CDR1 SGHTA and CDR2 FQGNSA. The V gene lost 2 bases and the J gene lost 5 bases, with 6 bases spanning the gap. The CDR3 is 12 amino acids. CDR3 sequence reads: CASSLSSETQYF. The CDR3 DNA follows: TGTGCCAGCAGCTTAAGTTCTGAGACCCAGTACTTC.

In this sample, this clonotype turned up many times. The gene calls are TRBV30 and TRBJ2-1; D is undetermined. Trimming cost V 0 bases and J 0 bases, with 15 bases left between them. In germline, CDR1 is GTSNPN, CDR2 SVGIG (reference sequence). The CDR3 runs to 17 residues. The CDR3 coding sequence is TGTGCCTGGAGTGTATTCTTTGGCGTTTACTCCTACAATGAGCAGTTCTTC. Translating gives CAWSVFFGVYSYNEQFF.

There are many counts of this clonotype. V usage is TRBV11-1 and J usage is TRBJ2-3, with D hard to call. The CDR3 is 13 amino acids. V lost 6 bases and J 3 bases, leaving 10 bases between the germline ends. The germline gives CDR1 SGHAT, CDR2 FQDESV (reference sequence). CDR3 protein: CASSYRSTDTQYF. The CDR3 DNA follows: TGTGCCAGCAGTTATAGGTCTACAGATACGCAGTATTTT. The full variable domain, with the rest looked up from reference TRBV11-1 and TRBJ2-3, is EAEVAQSPRYKITEKSQAVAFWCDPISGHATLYWYRQILGQGPELLVQFQDESVVDDSQLPKDRFSAERLKGVDSTLKIQPAELGDSAMYLCASSYRSTDTQYFGPGTRLTVL.